This T cell receptor (beta chain) was sequenced for a study of control samples from healthy donors and cancer patients. This clone has only one observation. Profiled with immunoSEQ multiplex PCR; TCRdb holds only in-frame clones, not every one. The data hold about 20,000 clones, with 70% to 90% observed a single time. The sequenced material came from PBMCs. This TCR was sampled from a man aged 55 to 69 with head and neck cancer.

For the CDR3, the DNA is TGTGCCAGCAGCCCCCGTAGAGGTGGCTATGGCTACACCTTC. Protein: CASSPRRGGYGYTF. This chain links TRBV6-5 with TRBJ1-2; no firm D call. Germline V lookup: CDR1 MNHEY, CDR2 SVGAGI. V was clipped by 6 bases and J by 4 bases, with 15 bases between them. This CDR3 contains 14 residues.